This TCR beta chain was captured in a study of T cells after yellow fever vaccination. About the research overall: Researchers used SMART-Seq v4 Ultra Low Input to prepare fractions that had low cell numbers.

Study-level findings and limits: The booster response re-showed most primary clones: 96% CD4, about 89% CD8. Faster peaking, at day 5 versus 15, marked a secondary response that was weaker.

The germline V and J ends were trimmed by 2 bases and 0 bases, with 8 bases remaining between them. Germline V gives CDR1 SNHLY, CDR2 FYNNEI. The CDR3 is made up of 14 amino acids. This clonotype was detected a few times. Its specificity is not known. It was through 5'RACE template switching that TCR cDNA was made, with a universal primer site and UMIs added. TCRdb reanalysed the 5' RACE reads using MiXCR and keeps one entry per CDR3 protein. The table records about 99,000 distinct CDR3 sequences, less than 6% of them present only once. The sequences come from CD8+ T cells sorted from PBMCs, collected 10 days after the yellow fever booster vaccination. This clonotype originated in a man between 18 and 29 years old who received the YFV17D yellow fever vaccine. The chain combines TRBV2 with TRBJ2-7; D possibly uses TRBD1 or TRBD2 (5 bases each). This CDR3 reads CASSERGPSYEQYF. The CDR3 DNA is TGTGCCAGCAGTGAACGGGGCCCCTCCTACGAGCAGTACTTC.